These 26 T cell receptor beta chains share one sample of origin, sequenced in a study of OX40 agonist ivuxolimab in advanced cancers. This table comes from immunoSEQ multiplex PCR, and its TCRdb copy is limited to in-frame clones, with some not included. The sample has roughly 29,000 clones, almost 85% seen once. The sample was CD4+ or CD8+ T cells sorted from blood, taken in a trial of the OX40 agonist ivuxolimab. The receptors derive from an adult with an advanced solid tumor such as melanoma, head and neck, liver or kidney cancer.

The CDR3 loop reads CASSGQGEKLFF. The CDR3 bases are TGTGCCAGCAGCGGACAGGGTGAAAAACTGTTTTTT. The J gene is TRBJ1-4, the V gene TRBV9, with TRBD1 identical over 7 bases. After removal of 3 bases from V and 7 bases from J, the junction contained 0 bases not matched to a gene. The length of the CDR3 is 12 residues. Germline V gene lookup returns CDR1 SGDLS and CDR2 YYNGEE. Full variable domain (missing parts from reference TRBV9 and TRBJ1-4): DSGVTQTPKHLITATGQRVTLRCSPRSGDLSVYWYQQSLDQGLQFLIQYYNGEERAKGNILERFSAQQFPDLHSELNLSSLELGDSALYFCASSGQGEKLFFGSGTQLSVL.

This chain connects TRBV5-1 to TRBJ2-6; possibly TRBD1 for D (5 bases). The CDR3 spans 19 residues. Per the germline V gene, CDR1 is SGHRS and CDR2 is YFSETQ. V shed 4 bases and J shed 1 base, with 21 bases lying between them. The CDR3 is CASSPQGTGSLSGANVLTF. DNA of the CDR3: TGCGCCAGCAGCCCCCAAGGAACAGGTTCTCTTTCTGGGGCCAACGTCCTGACTTTC.

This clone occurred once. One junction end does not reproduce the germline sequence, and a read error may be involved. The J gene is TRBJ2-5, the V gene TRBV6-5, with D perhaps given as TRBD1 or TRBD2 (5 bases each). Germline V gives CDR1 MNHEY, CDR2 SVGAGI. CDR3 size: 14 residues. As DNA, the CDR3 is TGTGCCAGCAGCTACTGGGGACCACAGGAGACCCAGTACTTC. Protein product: CASSYWGPQETQYF.

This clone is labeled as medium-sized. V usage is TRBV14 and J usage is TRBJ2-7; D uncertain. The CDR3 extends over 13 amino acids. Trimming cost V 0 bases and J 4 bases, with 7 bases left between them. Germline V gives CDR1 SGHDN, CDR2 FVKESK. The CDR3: CASSQENRYEQYF. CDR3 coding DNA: TGTGCCAGCAGCCAAGAAAACCGTTACGAGCAGTACTTC.

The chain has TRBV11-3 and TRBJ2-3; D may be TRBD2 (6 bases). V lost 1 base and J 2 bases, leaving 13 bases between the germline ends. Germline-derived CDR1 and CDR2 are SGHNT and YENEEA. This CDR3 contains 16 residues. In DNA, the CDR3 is TGTGCCAGCAGCTTAGCAGCGGGTCGGGACACAGATACGCAGTATTTT. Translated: CASSLAAGRDTDTQYF.

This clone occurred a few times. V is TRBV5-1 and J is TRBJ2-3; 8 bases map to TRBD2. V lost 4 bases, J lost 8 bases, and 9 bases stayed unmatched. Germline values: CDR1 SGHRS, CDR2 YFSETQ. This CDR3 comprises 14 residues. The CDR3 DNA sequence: TGCGCCAGCAGCGCAGCGGGGGACTATTTTACGCAGTATTTT. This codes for CASSAAGDYFTQYF. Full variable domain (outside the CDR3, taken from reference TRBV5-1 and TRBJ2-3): KAGVTQTPRYLIKTRGQQVTLSCSPISGHRSVSWYQQTPGQGLQFLFEYFSETQRNKGNFPGRFSGRQFSNSRSEMNVSTLELGDSALYLCASSAAGDYFTQYFGPGTRLTVL.

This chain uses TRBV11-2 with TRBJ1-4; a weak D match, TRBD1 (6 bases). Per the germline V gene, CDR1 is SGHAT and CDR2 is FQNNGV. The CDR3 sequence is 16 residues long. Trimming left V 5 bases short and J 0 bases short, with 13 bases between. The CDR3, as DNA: TGTGCCAGCAGCCCAATCTGGGACACAACTAATGAAAAACTGTTTTTT. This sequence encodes CASSPIWDTTNEKLFF.

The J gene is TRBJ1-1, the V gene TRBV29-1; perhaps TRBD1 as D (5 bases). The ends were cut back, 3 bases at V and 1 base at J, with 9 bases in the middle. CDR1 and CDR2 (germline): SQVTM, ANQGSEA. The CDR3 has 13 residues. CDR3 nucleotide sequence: TGCAGCGTTGATGGGGGGGGGAACACTGAAGCTTTCTTT. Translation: CSVDGGGNTEAFF.

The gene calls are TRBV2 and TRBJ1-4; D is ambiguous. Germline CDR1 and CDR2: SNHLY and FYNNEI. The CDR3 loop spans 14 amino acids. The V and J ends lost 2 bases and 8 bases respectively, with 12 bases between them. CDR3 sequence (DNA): TGTGCCAGCAGTGAATCCGGGGTGAACGAAAAACTGTTTTTT. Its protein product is CASSESGVNEKLFF.

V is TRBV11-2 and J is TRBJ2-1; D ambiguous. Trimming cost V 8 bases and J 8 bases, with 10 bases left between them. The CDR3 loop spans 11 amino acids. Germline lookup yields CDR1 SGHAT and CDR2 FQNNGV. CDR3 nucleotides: TGTGCCAGCGGACCGAGGTATGAGCAGTTCTTC. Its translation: CASGPRYEQFF.

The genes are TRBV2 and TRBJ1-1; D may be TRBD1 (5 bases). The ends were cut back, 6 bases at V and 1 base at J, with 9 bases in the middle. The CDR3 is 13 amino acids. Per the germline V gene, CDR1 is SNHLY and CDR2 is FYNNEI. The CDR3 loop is CASRGVTNTEAFF. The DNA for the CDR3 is TGTGCCAGCAGAGGGGTTACGAACACTGAAGCTTTCTTT.

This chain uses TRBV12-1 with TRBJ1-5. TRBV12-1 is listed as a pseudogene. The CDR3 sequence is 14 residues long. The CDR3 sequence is CASSSRGSNQPQHF. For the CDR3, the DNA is TGTGCCAGCAGCTCGCGGGGTAGCAATCAGCCCCAGCATTTT.

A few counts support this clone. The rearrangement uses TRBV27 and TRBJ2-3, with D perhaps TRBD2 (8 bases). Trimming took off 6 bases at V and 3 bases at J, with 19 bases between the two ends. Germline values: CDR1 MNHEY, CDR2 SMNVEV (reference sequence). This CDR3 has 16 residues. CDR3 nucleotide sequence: TGTGCCAGCAGCTCACGGGGGGGCAGGGGGACAGATACGCAGTATTTT. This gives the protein CASSSRGGRGTDTQYF.

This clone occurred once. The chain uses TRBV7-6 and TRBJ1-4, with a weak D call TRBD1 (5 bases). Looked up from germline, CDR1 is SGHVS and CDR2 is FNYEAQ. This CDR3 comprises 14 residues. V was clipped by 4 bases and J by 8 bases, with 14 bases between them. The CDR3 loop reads CASSSRDGGEKLFF. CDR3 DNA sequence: TGTGCCAGCAGCTCGCGGGACGGAGGGGAAAAACTGTTTTTT.

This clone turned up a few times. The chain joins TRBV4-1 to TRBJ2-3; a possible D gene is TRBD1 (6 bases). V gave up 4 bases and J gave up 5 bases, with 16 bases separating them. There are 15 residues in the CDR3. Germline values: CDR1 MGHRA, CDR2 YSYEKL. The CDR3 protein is CASSPHQGSRDTQYF. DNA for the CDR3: TGCGCCAGCAGCCCCCATCAGGGGAGCCGAGATACGCAGTATTTT.

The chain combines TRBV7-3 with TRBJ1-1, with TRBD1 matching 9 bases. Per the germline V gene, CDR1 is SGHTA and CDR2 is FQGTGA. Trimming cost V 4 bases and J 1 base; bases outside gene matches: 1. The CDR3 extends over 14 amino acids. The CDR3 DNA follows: TGTGCCAGCAGCTGGGGACAGGGGAACACTGAAGCTTTCTTT. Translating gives CASSWGQGNTEAFF.

The CDR3 region has the DNA TGTGCCAGCAGCCAGGGGTCAGCCAATGAGCAGTTCTTC. It specifies CASSQGSANEQFF. The chain has TRBV11-2 and TRBJ2-1; D is perhaps TRBD1 (6 bases). The V end was cut by 5 bases, the J end by 6 bases, with 11 bases between. Germline V gene data show CDR1 as SGHAT and CDR2 as FQNNGV. This CDR3 has 13 residues.

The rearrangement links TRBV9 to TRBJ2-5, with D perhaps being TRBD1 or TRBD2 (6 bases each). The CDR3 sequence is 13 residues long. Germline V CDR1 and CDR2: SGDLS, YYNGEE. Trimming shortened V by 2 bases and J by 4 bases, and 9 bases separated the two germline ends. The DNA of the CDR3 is TGTGCCAGCAGCGTCGGAGGGGGAGAGACCCAGTACTTC. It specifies CASSVGGGETQYF.

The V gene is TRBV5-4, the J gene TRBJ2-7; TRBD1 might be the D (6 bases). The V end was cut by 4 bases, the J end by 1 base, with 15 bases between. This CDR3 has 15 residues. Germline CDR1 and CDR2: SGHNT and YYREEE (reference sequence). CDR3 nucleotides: TGTGCCAGCAGCCAGCAAAGGGACATTTCCTACGAGCAGTACTTC. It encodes CASSQQRDISYEQYF.

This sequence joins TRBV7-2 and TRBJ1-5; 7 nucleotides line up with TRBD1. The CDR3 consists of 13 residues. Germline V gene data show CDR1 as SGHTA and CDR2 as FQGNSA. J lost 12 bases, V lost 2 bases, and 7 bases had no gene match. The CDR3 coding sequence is TGTGCCAGCAGCTTAATACCACAGGGGCTCCAGCATTTT. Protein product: CASSLIPQGLQHF.

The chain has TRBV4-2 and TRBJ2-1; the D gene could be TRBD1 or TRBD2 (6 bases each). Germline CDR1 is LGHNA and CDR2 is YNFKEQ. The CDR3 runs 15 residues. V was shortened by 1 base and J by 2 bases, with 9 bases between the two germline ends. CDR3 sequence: CASSQGRGAYNEQFF. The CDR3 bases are TGTGCCAGCAGCCAAGGGAGGGGGGCCTACAATGAGCAGTTCTTC.

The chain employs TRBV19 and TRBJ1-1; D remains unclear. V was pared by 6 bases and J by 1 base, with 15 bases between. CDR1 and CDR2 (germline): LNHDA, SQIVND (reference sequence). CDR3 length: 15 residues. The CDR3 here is CASSLISAPNTEAFF. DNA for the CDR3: TGTGCCAGTAGCCTCATCAGCGCCCCGAACACTGAAGCTTTCTTT.

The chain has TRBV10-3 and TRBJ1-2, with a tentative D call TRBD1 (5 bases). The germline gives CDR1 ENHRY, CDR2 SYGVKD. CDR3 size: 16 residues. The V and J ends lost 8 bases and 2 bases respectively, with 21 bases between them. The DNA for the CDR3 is TGTGCCATCGGGTATCAGCTTCCGGGGGAAAACTATGGCTACACCTTC. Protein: CAIGYQLPGENYGYTF.

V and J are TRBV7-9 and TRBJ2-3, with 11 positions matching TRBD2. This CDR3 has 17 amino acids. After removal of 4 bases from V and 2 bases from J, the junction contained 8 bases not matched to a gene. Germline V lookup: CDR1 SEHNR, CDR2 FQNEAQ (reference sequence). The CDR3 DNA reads TGTGCCAGCAGCTCACCGGGACTAGCGGATTACACAGATACGCAGTATTTT. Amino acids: CASSSPGLADYTDTQYF.

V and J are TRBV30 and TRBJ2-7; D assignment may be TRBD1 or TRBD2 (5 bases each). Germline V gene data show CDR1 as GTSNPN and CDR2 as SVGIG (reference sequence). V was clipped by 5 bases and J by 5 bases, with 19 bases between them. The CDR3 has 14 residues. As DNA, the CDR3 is TGTGCCTGGGACCCGGGACGAGCGTTTCACGAGCAGTACTTC. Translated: CAWDPGRAFHEQYF.

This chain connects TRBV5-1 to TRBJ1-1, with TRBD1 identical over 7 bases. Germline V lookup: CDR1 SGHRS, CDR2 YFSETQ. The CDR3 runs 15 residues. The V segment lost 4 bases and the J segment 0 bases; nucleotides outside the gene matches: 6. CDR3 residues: CASSPEGQLNTEAFF. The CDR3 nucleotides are TGCGCCAGCAGCCCCGAGGGACAGCTGAACACTGAAGCTTTCTTT.